This T cell receptor beta chain was captured in a study of identical twins. Study findings and constraints: Twin-shared out-of-frame alpha sequences showed excess low generation probability.

Using its own MiXCR run on the 5' RACE reads, TCRdb lists one record per CDR3 protein. The sample has approximately 1.8 million distinct CDR3 sequences, less than 40% seen once. Germline CDR1 is SQVTM and CDR2 is ANQGSEA. The CDR3 contains 12 residues. Worth noting for this clonotype: Its antigen is currently unknown. An end of the junction differs from the germline gene, which may be a read error.

The clonotype originates from a newborn girl in good health. Sequenced sample: cord blood. The chain links TRBV29-1 to TRBJ2-7; the match to TRBD2 covers 7 bases. The CDR3 sequence: CGGDLSYNEQYF. The CDR3 DNA reads TGTGGGGGGGACTTATCCTACAATGAGCAGTACTTC.